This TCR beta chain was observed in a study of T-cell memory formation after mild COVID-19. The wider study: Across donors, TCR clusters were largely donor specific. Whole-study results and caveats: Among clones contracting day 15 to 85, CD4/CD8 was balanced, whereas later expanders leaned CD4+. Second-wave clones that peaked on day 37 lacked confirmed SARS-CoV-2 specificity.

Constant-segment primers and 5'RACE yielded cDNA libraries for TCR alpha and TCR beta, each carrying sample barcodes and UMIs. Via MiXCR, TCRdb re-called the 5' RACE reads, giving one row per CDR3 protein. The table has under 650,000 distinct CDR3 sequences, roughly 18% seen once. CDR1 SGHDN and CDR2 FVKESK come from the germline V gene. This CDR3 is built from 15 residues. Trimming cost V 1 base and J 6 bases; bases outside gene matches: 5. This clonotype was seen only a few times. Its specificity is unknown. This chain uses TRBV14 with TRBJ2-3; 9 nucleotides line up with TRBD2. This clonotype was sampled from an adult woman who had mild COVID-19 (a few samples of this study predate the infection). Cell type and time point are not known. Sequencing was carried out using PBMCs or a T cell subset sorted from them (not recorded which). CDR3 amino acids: CASSQGGGAMDTQYF. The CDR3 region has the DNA TGTGCCAGCAGCCAAGGCGGGGGGGCTATGGATACGCAGTATTTT.